These 6 T cell receptor beta chains originate from one sample sequenced in a study of blood T cell repertoires in COVID-19 (dated by TCRdb to about 2020). Libraries came from the immunoSEQ multiplex PCR assay. TCRdb provides this immuneACCESS table in a form limited to in-frame rearrangements. Some clones are lacking; in checked studies, under half of them reflect an unresolved V gene, and why the rest are absent is not known. In all, the sample holds around 300,000 clones, and 65% to 85% of those were seen once. The ten largest clones take up 2.5% to 3% of the sample. Sequencing was carried out using peripheral blood. The source is a man aged 25-40 years with active or convalescent COVID-19.

This chain joins TRBV9 and TRBJ2-2; D call uncertain. CDR1 is SGDLS, CDR2 YYNGEE, per germline. Trimming removed 1 base at V and 4 bases at J, with 5 bases between. This CDR3 comprises 13 residues. CDR3 bases: TGTGCCAGCAGCGTAACAGTCACCGGGGAGCTGTTTTTT. Translation gives CASSVTVTGELFF.

J is TRBJ2-7 and V is TRBV27; 8 nucleotides agree with TRBD1. Unmatched junction bases numbered 4, after V lost 4 bases and J lost 2 bases. The CDR3 contains 14 residues. Germline V gene lookup returns CDR1 MNHEY and CDR2 SMNVEV (reference sequence). This CDR3 is CASSSGTGPYEQYF. CDR3 DNA sequence: TGTGCCAGCAGTTCCGGGACAGGCCCCTACGAGCAGTACTTC.

CDR3 region: CASDPHPGTYKTSSYEQYF. The CDR3 coding sequence is TGTGCTAGTGACCCCCATCCCGGGACATATAAGACCAGCTCCTACGAGCAGTACTTC. The chain is built from TRBV12-5 and TRBJ2-7, with a tentative D call TRBD1 (6 bases). CDR3 size: 19 residues. V was trimmed by 7 bases and J by 0 bases, leaving 28 bases between them. Germline V gene data show CDR1 as LGHNT and CDR2 as FRNRAP.

V and J are TRBV7-9 and TRBJ1-2; D is possibly TRBD1 (5 bases). Trimming shortened V by 6 bases and J by 5 bases, and 10 bases separated the two germline ends. In germline, CDR1 is SEHNR, CDR2 FQNEAQ (reference sequence). The CDR3 spans 12 residues. The CDR3 DNA follows: TGTGCCAGCAGGGACACTGATTATGGCTACACCTTC. Its translation: CASRDTDYGYTF.

The chain is built from TRBV25-1 and TRBJ2-5, with TRBD2 matching over 8 bases. From germline, CDR1 is MGHDK and CDR2 SYGVNS. This CDR3 comprises 15 residues. With 1 base clipped from V and 4 bases from J, the junction kept 5 bases outside the gene matches. In DNA form, the CDR3 reads TGTGCCAGCAGTGAATTTCCGGGGGGGCGAGAGACCCAGTACTTC. Translating it yields CASSEFPGGRETQYF. Full variable domain (outside the CDR3, taken from reference TRBV25-1 and TRBJ2-5): EADIYQTPRYLVIGTGKKITLECSQTMGHDKMYWYQQDPGMELHLIHYSYGVNSTEKGDLSSESTVSRIRTEHFPLTLESARPSHTSQYLCASSEFPGGRETQYFGPGTRLLVL.

The chain is built from TRBV30 and TRBJ2-1; 10 bases map to TRBD1. The CDR3 is 16 residues long. CDR1 is GTSNPN and CDR2 is SVGIG in the germline V gene (reference sequence). The trim removed 4 bases at V and 4 bases at J, leaving 10 bases unmatched. Here the CDR3 reads CAWTVTTGGFYNEQFF. For the CDR3, the DNA is TGTGCCTGGACCGTCACGACAGGGGGCTTTTACAATGAGCAGTTCTTC.